The next 8 T cell receptor beta chains were all read from a single sample in a study of cytomegalovirus exposure and HLA in healthy donors. The primer mix had 60 Vbeta and 13 Jbeta primers. Sequencing used immunoSEQ multiplex PCR; TCRdb keeps in-frame clones, though not all of them. The table has about 61,000 clones, about 89% seen once. Sample: PBMCs. These receptors came from a man aged 30-40 years in good health and CMV-seropositive.

The chain uses TRBV5-4 and TRBJ2-1, with TRBD2 matching over 13 bases. The CDR3 totals 18 residues. The J segment lost 9 bases and the V segment lost 3 bases, leaving 15 bases of the junction unmatched. Per germline, CDR1 SGHNT and CDR2 YYREEE (reference sequence). DNA of the CDR3: TGTGCCAGCAGCTCCAGGACTAGCGGGAGTCCAGTCTTCAGTGAGCAGTTCTTC. Amino acid sequence: CASSSRTSGSPVFSEQFF.

V is TRBV28 and J is TRBJ2-7, with D perhaps TRBD2 (7 bases). V lost 2 bases to trimming and J lost 3 bases, with 14 bases between them. Per germline, CDR1 MDHEN and CDR2 SYDVKM. This CDR3 has 15 residues. CDR3 residues: CASSLGGGDVYEQYF. In DNA form, the CDR3 reads TGTGCCAGCAGTTTAGGGGGGGGCGATGTCTACGAGCAGTACTTC.

This clone has more than one count but fewer than ten. The chain uses TRBV11-3 and TRBJ1-2, with TRBD1 matching over 7 bases. Germline V CDR1 and CDR2: SGHNT, YENEEA. The J segment lost 3 bases and the V segment lost 1 base, leaving 5 bases of the junction unmatched. The CDR3 spans 15 residues. This CDR3 reads CASSLAGTADYGYTF. CDR3 bases: TGTGCCAGCAGCTTAGCCGGGACAGCTGACTATGGCTACACCTTC.

This chain links TRBV5-1 with TRBJ1-1, with 9 bases matching TRBD1. V lost 4 bases and J lost 7; bases outside the gene matches: 8. This CDR3 has 14 residues. Per germline, CDR1 SGHRS and CDR2 YFSETQ. The CDR3 reads CASSPTGGHVEAFF. DNA for the CDR3: TGCGCCAGCAGCCCGACAGGGGGGCACGTTGAAGCTTTCTTT.

The sample holds a few counts of this clone. V usage is TRBV6-4 and J usage is TRBJ2-1; 8 nucleotides match TRBD2. The length of the CDR3 is 15 residues. Germline V gene lookup returns CDR1 MRHNA and CDR2 SNTAGT. V trimming: 3 bases; J trimming: 4 bases; junction bases outside the gene matches: 5. The chain's CDR3 is CASSDLSGSYNEQFF. CDR3 coding DNA: TGTGCCAGCAGTGATCTGAGCGGGAGTTACAATGAGCAGTTCTTC.

This chain uses TRBV6-5 with TRBJ1-1; possibly TRBD1 for D (6 bases). CDR1 and CDR2 from the germline V gene are MNHEY and SVGAGI. CDR3 length equals 15 residues. Trimming shortened V by 4 bases and J by 1 base, and 13 bases separated the two germline ends. DNA of the CDR3: TGTGCCAGCAGTTCCCCGGGACAACCGAACACTGAAGCTTTCTTT. As protein: CASSSPGQPNTEAFF.

The chain couples TRBV4-3 to TRBJ2-2; 9 bases are shared with TRBD1. This CDR3 contains 16 residues. Per the germline V gene, CDR1 is LGHNA and CDR2 is YSLEER. V shed 0 bases and J 7 bases; nucleotides not matched to a gene: 6. The CDR3 coding sequence is TGCGCCAGCAGCCAAGACGGGGACAGGGCGATCGGGGAGCTGTTTTTT. Amino acid sequence: CASSQDGDRAIGELFF.

J is TRBJ1-1 and V is TRBV10-3; perhaps TRBD1 as D (6 bases). The V and J ends lost 5 bases and 1 base respectively, with 11 bases between them. This CDR3 is 14 amino acids long. Per germline, CDR1 ENHRY and CDR2 SYGVKD. CDR3 protein: CAISYGQQNTEAFF. DNA for the CDR3: TGTGCCATCAGTTATGGACAGCAGAACACTGAAGCTTTCTTT.